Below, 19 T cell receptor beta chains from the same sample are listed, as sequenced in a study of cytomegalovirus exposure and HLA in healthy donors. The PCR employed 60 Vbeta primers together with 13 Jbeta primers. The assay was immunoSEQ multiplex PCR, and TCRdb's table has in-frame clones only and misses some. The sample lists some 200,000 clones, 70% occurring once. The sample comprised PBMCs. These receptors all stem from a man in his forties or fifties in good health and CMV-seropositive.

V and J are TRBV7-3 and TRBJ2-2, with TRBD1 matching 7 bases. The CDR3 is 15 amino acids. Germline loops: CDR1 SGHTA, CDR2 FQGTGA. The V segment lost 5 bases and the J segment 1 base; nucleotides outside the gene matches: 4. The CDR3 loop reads CASSRDSGNTGELFF. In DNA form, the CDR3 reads TGTGCCAGCAGCCGGGACAGTGGGAACACCGGGGAGCTGTTTTTT.

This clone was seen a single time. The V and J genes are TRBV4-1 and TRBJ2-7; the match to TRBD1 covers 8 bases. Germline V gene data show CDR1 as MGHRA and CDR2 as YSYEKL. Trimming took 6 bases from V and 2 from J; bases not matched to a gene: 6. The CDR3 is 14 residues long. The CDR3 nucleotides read TGCGCCAGCAGTCCAGGGGACAGGCCCTACGAGCAGTACTTC. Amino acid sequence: CASSPGDRPYEQYF.

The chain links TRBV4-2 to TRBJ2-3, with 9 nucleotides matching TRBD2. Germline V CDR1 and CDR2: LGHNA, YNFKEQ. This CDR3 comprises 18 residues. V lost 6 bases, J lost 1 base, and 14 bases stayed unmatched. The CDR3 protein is CASSLRGAGGPGTDTQYF. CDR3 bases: TGTGCCAGCAGTTTGAGGGGGGCGGGGGGGCCGGGCACAGATACGCAGTATTTT.

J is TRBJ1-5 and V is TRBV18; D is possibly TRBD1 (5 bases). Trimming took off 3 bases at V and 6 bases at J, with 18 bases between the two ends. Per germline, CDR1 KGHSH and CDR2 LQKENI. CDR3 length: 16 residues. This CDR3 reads CASSPGGEMQGQPQHF. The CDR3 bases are TGTGCCAGCTCACCCGGGGGGGAAATGCAGGGTCAGCCCCAGCATTTT.

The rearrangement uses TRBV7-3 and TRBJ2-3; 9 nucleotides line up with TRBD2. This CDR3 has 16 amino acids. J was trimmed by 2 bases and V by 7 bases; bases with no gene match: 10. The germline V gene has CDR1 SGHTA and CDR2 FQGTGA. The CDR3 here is CASNFGLATVTDTQYF. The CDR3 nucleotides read TGTGCCAGCAACTTCGGACTAGCGACGGTCACAGATACGCAGTATTTT.

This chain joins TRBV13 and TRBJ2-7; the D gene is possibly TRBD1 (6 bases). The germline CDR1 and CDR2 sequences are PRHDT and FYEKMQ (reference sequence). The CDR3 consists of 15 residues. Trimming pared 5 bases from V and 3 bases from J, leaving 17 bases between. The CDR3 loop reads CASSRRGRGDYEQYF. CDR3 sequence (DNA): TGTGCCAGCAGCCGCAGGGGTCGCGGTGACTACGAGCAGTACTTC.

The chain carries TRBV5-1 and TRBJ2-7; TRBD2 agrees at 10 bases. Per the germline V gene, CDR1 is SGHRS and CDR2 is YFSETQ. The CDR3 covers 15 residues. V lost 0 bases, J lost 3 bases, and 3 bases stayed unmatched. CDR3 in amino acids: CASSLAGTSDYEQYF. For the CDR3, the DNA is TGCGCCAGCAGCTTGGCCGGGACTAGCGACTACGAGCAGTACTTC.

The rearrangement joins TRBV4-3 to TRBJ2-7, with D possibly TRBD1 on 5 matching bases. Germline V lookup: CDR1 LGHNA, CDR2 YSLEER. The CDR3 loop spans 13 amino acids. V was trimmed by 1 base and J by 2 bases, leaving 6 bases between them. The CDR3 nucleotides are TGCGCCAGCAGCCAAGGACAGACCTACGAGCAGTACTTC. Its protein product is CASSQGQTYEQYF.

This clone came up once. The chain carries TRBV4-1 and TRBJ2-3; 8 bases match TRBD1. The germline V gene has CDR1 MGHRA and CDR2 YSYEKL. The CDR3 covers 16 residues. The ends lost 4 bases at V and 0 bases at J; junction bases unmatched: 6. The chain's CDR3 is CASSPGTGFSTDTQYF. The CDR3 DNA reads TGCGCCAGCAGCCCAGGGACAGGTTTTAGCACAGATACGCAGTATTTT.

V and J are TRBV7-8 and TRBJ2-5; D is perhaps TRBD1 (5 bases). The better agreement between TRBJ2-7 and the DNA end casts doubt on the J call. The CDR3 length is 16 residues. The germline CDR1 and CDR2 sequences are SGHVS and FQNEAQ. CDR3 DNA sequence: TGTGCCAGCAGCTTAGCGGGTCAGGGATCCGAGTACGAGCAGTACTTC. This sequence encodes CASSLAGQGSEYEQYF.

The CDR3 loop reads CASSLKSHTSYEQYF. Here the CDR3 DNA reads TGTGCCAGCAGCTTAAAGTCCCACACCTCCTACGAGCAGTACTTC. The rearrangement uses TRBV7-9 and TRBJ2-7; no definite D call. This CDR3 region has 15 residues. Germline CDR1 SEHNR, CDR2 FQNEAQ (reference sequence). Trimming shortened V by 2 bases and J by 0 bases, and 11 bases separated the two germline ends.

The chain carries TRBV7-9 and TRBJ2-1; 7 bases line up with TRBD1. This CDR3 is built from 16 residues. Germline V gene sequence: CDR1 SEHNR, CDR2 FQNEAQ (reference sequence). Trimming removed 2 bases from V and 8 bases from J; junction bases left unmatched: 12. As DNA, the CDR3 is TGTGCCAGCAGCTTACTATCAGGGGGTCTGGGGGATGAGCAGTTCTTC. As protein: CASSLLSGGLGDEQFF.

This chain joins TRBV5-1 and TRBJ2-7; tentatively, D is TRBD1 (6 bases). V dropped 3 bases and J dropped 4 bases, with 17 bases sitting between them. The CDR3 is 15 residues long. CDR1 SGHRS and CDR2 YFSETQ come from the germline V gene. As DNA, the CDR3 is TGCGCCAGCAGCTCCCAAGGGGGAACAAGTTACGAGCAGTACTTC. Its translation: CASSSQGGTSYEQYF.

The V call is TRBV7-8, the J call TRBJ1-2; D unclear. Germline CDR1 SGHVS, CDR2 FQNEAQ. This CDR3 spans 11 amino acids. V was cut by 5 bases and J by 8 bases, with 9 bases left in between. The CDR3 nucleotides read TGTGCCAGCAGCAACCCAGGAGGCTACACCTTC. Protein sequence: CASSNPGGYTF.

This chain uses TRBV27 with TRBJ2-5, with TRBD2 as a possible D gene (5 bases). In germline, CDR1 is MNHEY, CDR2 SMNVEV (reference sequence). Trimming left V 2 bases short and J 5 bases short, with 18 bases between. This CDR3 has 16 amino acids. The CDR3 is CASSLSGSRPTETQYF. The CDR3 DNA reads TGTGCCAGCAGTTTAAGCGGTAGCCGCCCGACTGAGACCCAGTACTTC.

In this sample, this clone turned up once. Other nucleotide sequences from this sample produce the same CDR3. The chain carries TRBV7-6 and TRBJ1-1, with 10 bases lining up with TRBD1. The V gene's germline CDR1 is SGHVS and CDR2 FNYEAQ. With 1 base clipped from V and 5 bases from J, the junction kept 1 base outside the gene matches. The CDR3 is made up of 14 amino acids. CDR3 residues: CASSLGDRGTEAFF. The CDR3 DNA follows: TGTGCCAGCAGCTTAGGGGACAGGGGTACTGAAGCTTTCTTT.

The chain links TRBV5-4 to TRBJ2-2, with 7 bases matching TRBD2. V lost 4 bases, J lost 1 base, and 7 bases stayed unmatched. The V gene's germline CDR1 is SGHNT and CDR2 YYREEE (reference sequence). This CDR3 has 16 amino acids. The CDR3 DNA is TGTGCCAGCAGCCCGTGGGGGGGTGTGAACACCGGGGAGCTGTTTTTT. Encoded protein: CASSPWGGVNTGELFF.

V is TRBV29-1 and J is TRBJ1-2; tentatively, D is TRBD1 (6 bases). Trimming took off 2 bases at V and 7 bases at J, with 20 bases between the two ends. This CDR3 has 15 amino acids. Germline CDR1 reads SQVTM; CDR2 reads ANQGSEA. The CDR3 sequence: CSVEKARTEFSGYTF. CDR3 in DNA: TGCAGCGTTGAAAAGGCGAGGACAGAGTTTTCTGGCTACACCTTC.

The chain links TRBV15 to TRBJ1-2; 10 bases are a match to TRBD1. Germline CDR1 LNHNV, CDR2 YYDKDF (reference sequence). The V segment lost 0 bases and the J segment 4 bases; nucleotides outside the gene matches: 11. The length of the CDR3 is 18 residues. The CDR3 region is CATSRESGQGPGGYGYTF. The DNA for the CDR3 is TGTGCCACCAGCAGAGAATCGGGACAGGGGCCTGGGGGCTATGGCTACACCTTC.